This T cell receptor (beta chain) derives from a study of T cells in Graves' hyperthyroidism and ophthalmopathy. TCR beta CDR3 regions were amplified from RNA. The HTBI primer set drove a first-round RT-PCR of the TCR CDR3. TCRdb passed the multiplex PCR reads through MiXCR, listing each CDR3 protein once. This sample has fewer than 400,000 distinct CDR3 sequences, with roughly 25% found just once. CDR1 and CDR2 from the germline V gene are LNHDA and SQIVND (reference sequence). Trimming stripped 4 bases from V and 0 bases from J, with 9 bases between. The CDR3 length is 14 residues. The receptor was derived from a man in his fifties or sixties with Graves' hyperthyroidism. The chain employs TRBV19 and TRBJ1-1; D perhaps matches TRBD1 (5 bases). The specimen sequenced was blood. The CDR3 region is CASSNGGLNTEAFF. CDR3 coding DNA: TGTGCCAGTAGTAATGGGGGTCTGAACACTGAAGCTTTCTTT.